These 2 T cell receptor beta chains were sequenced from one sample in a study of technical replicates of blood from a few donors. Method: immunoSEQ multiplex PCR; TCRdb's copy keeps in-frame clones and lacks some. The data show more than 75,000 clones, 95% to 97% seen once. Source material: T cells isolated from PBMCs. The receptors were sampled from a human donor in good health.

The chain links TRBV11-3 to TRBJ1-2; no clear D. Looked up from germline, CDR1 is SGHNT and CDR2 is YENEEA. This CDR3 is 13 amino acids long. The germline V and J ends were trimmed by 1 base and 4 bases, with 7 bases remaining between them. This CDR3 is CASSLAPGYGYTF. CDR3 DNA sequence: TGTGCCAGCAGCTTAGCGCCAGGCTATGGCTACACCTTC.

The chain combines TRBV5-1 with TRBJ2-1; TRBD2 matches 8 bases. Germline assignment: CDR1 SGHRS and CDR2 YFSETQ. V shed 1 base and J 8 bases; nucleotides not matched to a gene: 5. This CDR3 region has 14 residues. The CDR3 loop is CASSLSGSADEQFF. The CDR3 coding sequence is TGCGCCAGCAGCTTGAGCGGGAGTGCCGATGAGCAGTTCTTC.